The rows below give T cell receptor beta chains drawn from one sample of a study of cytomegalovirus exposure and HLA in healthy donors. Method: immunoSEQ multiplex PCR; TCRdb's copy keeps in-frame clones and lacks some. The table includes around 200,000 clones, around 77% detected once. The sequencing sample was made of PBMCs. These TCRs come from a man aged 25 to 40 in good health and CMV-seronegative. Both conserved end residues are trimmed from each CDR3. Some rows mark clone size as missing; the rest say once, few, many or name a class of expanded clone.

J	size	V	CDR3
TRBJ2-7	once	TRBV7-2	ASSLRRRESYEQY
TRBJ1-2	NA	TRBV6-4	ASSDSNRLGGYT
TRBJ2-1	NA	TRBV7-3	ASSFSGGPYNEQF
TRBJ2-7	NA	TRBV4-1	ASSQVPRGRGYEQY
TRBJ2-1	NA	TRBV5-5	ASSPSSGTNEQF
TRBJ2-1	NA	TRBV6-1	ASSEGWQTYNEQF
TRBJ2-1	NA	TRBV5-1	ASKPGTGTYNEQF
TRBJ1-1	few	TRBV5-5	ASSYVQGPEAF
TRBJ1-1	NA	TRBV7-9	ASSLGAGTEAF
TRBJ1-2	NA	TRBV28	ASSFRGQGSYGYT
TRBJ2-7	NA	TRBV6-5	ASSYSPGGYEQY
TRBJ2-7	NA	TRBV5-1	ASSLGGGNPEQY
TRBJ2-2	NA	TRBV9	ASSVRSGRDAGELF
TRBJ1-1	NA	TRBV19	ASSRSGDGNTEAF
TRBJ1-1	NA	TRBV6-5	ASSYSITTEAF
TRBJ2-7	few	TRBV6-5	ASSYSADPYEQY
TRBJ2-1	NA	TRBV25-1	ASRKWGQGFNEQF
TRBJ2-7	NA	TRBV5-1	ASSFTGSSYEQY
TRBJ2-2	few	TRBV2	ASSEGLASNTGELF
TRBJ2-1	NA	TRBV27	ASSLSASGRTNEQF
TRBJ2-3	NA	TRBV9	ASSAPGLAQTDTQY
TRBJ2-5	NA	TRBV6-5	ASRATRGEGETQY
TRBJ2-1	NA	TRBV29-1	SVLGLGNEQF
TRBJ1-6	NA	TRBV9	ASSVAGGNSPLH
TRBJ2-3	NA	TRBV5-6	ASSLSGYSDTQY
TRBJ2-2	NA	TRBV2	ASNKVRLPAGELF
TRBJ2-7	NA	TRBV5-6	ASSLVGGGEQY
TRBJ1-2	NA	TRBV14	ASSQDPAGSTDGYT